This T cell receptor (beta chain) stems from a study of T cell responses to AZD1222 COVID-19 vaccine. Study-wide context: Second-dose intervals of approximately 4 or approximately 12 weeks were pooled. Overall study findings and caveats: AZD1222 recipients seropositive at baseline numbered only six or seven. Donors skewed white British and female; clonal diversity was possibly underestimated. Sampled repertoires all dated from after the peak T cell response.

The table lists this clone with a few counts. What it recognizes is unknown. Profiled with immunoSEQ multiplex PCR; TCRdb holds only in-frame clones, not every one. The profile shows around 100,000 clones, 75% to 90% of them singletons. Germline CDR1 is SGHNT and CDR2 is YYREEE (reference sequence). The CDR3 is 14 amino acids. V shed 0 bases and J shed 0 bases, with 6 bases lying between them. The receptor was derived from an adult in good health. The source was peripheral blood, collected on day 0 of AZD1222 vaccination. The genes are TRBV5-4 and TRBJ1-1, with no clear D. The CDR3 sequence is CASSLVGVNTEAFF. Written as DNA, the CDR3 is TGTGCCAGCAGCTTGGTTGGGGTGAACACTGAAGCTTTCTTT.